This TCR beta chain was sequenced during a study of cytomegalovirus exposure and HLA in healthy donors. Looking at the study overall: When fewer than 400 donors were genotyped, approximately 81% of them were found to fall in the Caucasian-associated ancestry cluster. Findings and caveats of the study: Roughly 170 TCR beta chains were listed as cytomegalovirus-associated. Immune exposure was documented only through CMV serostatus.

When sampled, the donors appeared nominally healthy, though they likely had unrecorded immune exposures. This PCR relied on a set of 60 Vbeta primers and 13 Jbeta primers. Measured with immunoSEQ multiplex PCR; TCRdb has only the in-frame clones, and not every one. This sample's table has 96,000 or so clones. The J segment lost 6 bases and the V segment lost 0 bases, leaving 3 bases of the junction unmatched. This CDR3 region has 16 residues. The germline V gene encodes CDR1 LGHNA and CDR2 YNFKEQ. Remarks on this clone: The target antigen is unknown.

This chain joins TRBV4-2 and TRBJ1-6; 9 positions match TRBD1. Sequences were obtained from PBMCs. The TCR sequence derives from a girl between 5 and 17 years old in good health and CMV-seropositive. CDR3 residues: CASSQEGTGPNSPLHF. The CDR3 nucleotides read TGTGCCAGCAGCCAAGAGGGGACAGGGCCTAATTCACCCCTCCACTTT.